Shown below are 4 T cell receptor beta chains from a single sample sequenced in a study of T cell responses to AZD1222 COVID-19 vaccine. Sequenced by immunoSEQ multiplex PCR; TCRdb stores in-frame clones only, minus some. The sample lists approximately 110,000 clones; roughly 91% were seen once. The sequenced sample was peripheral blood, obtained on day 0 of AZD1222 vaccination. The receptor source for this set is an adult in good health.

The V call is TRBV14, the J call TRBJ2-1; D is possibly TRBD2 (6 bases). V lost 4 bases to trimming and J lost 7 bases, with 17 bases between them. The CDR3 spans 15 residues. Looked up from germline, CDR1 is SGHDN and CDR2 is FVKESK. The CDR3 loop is CASSRTGTPGNEQFF. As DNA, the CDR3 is TGTGCCAGCAGCCGAACCGGGACTCCCGGAAATGAGCAGTTCTTC.

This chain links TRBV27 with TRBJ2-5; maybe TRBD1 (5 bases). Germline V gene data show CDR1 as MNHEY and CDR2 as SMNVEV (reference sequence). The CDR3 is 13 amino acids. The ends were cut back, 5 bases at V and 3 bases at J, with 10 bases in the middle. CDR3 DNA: TGTGCCAGCAGTCGACAGCCCAAAGAGACCCAGTACTTC. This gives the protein CASSRQPKETQYF.

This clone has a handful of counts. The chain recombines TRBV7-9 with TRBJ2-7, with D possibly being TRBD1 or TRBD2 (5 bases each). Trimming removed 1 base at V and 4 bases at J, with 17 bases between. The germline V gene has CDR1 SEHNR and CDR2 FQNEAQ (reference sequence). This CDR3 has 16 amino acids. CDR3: CASSLVGEGAAYEQYF. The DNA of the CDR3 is TGTGCCAGCAGCTTAGTCGGGGAAGGGGCCGCTTACGAGCAGTACTTC.

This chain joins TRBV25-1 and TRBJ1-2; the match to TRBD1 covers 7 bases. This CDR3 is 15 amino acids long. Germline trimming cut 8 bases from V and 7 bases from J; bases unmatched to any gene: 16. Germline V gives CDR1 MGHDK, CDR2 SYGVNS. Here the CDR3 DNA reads TGTGCCAGCCTCGGACAGGCGGGCGTTCAGGGTGGCTACACCTTC. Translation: CASLGQAGVQGGYTF.